The 27 T cell receptor beta chains below all came from one sample that was sequenced in a study of cytomegalovirus exposure and HLA in healthy donors. The PCR used 60 Vbeta and 13 Jbeta primers. Profiled with immunoSEQ multiplex PCR; TCRdb holds only in-frame clones, not every one. The data contain 110,000 or so clones, about 78% of them seen just once; the ten biggest clones take up 1.3%. The specimen sequenced was PBMCs. These receptors were taken from a man aged 25 to 40 in good health and CMV-seronegative.

J is TRBJ2-7 and V is TRBV4-3, with 13 bases aligning to TRBD2. The V segment lost 3 bases and the J segment 5 bases; nucleotides outside the gene matches: 4. This CDR3 is built from 15 residues. Germline CDR1 reads LGHNA; CDR2 reads YSLEER. CDR3 loop: CASSQGLAGTDEQYF. The CDR3 DNA reads as TGCGCCAGCAGCCAGGGACTAGCGGGAACCGACGAGCAGTACTTC.

The chain recombines TRBV5-1 with TRBJ1-4; no clear D gene. From germline, CDR1 is SGHRS and CDR2 YFSETQ. Deletions cut 1 base from V and 5 bases from J, with 6 bases between. The CDR3 totals 13 residues. CDR3 sequence: CASSLSPNEKLFF. The CDR3, as DNA: TGCGCCAGCAGCTTGTCCCCAAATGAAAAACTGTTTTTT.

The chain recombines TRBV7-2 with TRBJ2-2; D unclear. The CDR3 loop spans 12 amino acids. The V gene lost 3 bases and the J gene lost 8 bases, with 7 bases spanning the gap. Germline-derived CDR1 and CDR2 are SGHTA and FQGNSA. The CDR3 reads CASSFEVGELFF. The CDR3 DNA reads TGTGCCAGCAGCTTTGAGGTTGGGGAGCTGTTTTTT.

The chain has TRBV28 and TRBJ2-5, with a possible D match to TRBD1 (5 bases). The V gene's germline CDR1 is MDHEN and CDR2 SYDVKM. The CDR3 has 14 residues. With 1 base removed from V and 5 bases from J, the gap between germline ends came to 11 bases. CDR3: CASSLLGVGETQYF. CDR3 coding DNA: TGTGCCAGCAGTTTATTAGGGGTAGGGGAGACCCAGTACTTC. The whole variable domain, filled in from reference TRBV28 and TRBJ2-5, reads DVKVTQSSRYLVKRTGEKVFLECVQDMDHENMFWYRQDPGLGLRLIYFSYDVKMKEKGDIPEGYSVSREKKERFSLILESASTNQTSMYLCASSLLGVGETQYFGPGTRLLVL.

The chain employs TRBV6-1 and TRBJ2-7; 8 bases fit TRBD1. In germline, CDR1 is MNHNS, CDR2 SASEGT. This CDR3 has 14 residues. V dropped 10 bases and J dropped 4; count of bases not matched to a gene: 12. This chain's CDR3 is CATKPGQAFYEQYF. CDR3 nucleotide sequence: TGTGCCACAAAACCGGGACAGGCCTTTTACGAGCAGTACTTC.

The chain links TRBV7-8 to TRBJ2-7; 14 bases map to TRBD2. There are 17 residues in the CDR3. Losses at the gene ends were 1 base for V and 2 bases for J; bases not matched to a gene: 4. The germline V gene encodes CDR1 SGHVS and CDR2 FQNEAQ. The CDR3 here is CASSLVGTSGSPYEQYF. The CDR3 coding sequence is TGTGCCAGCAGCTTAGTAGGGACTAGCGGGAGTCCCTACGAGCAGTACTTC.

This clone was seen once. The chain is built from TRBV11-2 and TRBJ2-7; 9 bases fit TRBD2. The CDR3 covers 15 residues. Germline CDR1 is SGHAT and CDR2 is FQNNGV. V gave up 4 bases and J gave up 0 bases; unmatched junction bases: 4. The chain's CDR3 is CASSSRLAVSYEQYF. The DNA for the CDR3 is TGTGCCAGCAGCTCACGACTAGCGGTCTCCTACGAGCAGTACTTC.

This chain uses TRBV5-4 with TRBJ1-6; possible D gene TRBD1, 6 bases. Trimming left V 4 bases short and J 9 bases short, with 17 bases between. Germline CDR1 and CDR2: SGHNT and YYREEE (reference sequence). CDR3 length equals 15 residues. The CDR3 nucleotides are TGTGCCAGCAGCGCACAGGGCACCTACGGTTCACCCCTCCACTTT. This sequence encodes CASSAQGTYGSPLHF.

The V and J genes are TRBV5-4 and TRBJ1-1; no definite D call. The CDR3 covers 13 residues. Trimming cost V 4 bases and J 1 base, with 8 bases left between them. Germline CDR1 SGHNT, CDR2 YYREEE (reference sequence). The CDR3 spells CASSIHKNTEAFF. The CDR3 DNA follows: TGTGCCAGCAGCATTCACAAGAACACTGAAGCTTTCTTT.

V usage is TRBV7-2 and J usage is TRBJ2-7, with TRBD1 identical over 7 bases. The V segment lost 3 bases and the J segment 4 bases; nucleotides outside the gene matches: 3. The CDR3 length is 13 residues. Germline CDR1 is SGHTA and CDR2 is FQGNSA. The CDR3 DNA follows: TGTGCCAGCAGCTTCGCGGACAGGTACGAGCAGTACTTC. Translating it yields CASSFADRYEQYF.

This chain links TRBV11-2 with TRBJ1-4; TRBD1 matches at 7 bases. In germline, CDR1 is SGHAT, CDR2 FQNNGV. The CDR3 runs 17 residues. J gave up 5 bases and V 0 bases, and 9 bases lay outside the gene matches. CDR3 in amino acids: CASSLEGVGTENEKLFF. DNA for the CDR3: TGTGCCAGCAGCTTAGAAGGAGTGGGGACAGAGAATGAAAAACTGTTTTTT.

This chain connects TRBV27 to TRBJ2-1; TRBD2 agrees at 9 bases. The CDR3 is made up of 16 amino acids. Germline CDR1 reads MNHEY; CDR2 reads SMNVEV (reference sequence). J was trimmed by 0 bases and V by 7 bases; bases with no gene match: 7. The CDR3 DNA follows: TGTGCCAGCACTTATGCGGGAGGGAGCTCCTACAATGAGCAGTTCTTC. It is translated as CASTYAGGSSYNEQFF.

The CDR3 loop reads CASSLLGTGQDTQYF. DNA of the CDR3: TGTGCCAGCAGTTTATTAGGAACAGGTCAAGATACGCAGTATTTT. This chain joins TRBV27 and TRBJ2-3, with D possibly matching TRBD1 (5 bases). The CDR3 extends over 15 amino acids. Between the trimmed V and J ends, which lost 1 base and 5 bases, there was a span of 13 bases. Germline loops: CDR1 MNHEY, CDR2 SMNVEV (reference sequence).

This clone was counted a few times. This chain connects TRBV6-4 to TRBJ2-2; TRBD1 matches at 7 bases. Germline CDR1 reads MRHNA; CDR2 reads SNTAGT. The CDR3 sequence is 15 residues long. J gave up 3 bases and V 0 bases, and 1 base lay outside the gene matches. The CDR3 protein is CASSDSGGDTGELFF. The CDR3 nucleotides are TGTGCCAGCAGTGACTCAGGGGGCGACACCGGGGAGCTGTTTTTT.

V gene TRBV5-4 combines with J gene TRBJ1-6; tentatively, D is TRBD1 (6 bases). This CDR3 is 15 amino acids long. The V and J ends lost 4 bases and 4 bases respectively, with 12 bases between them. Germline assignment: CDR1 SGHNT and CDR2 YYREEE (reference sequence). The CDR3 region is CASSREQGYNSPLHF. In DNA form, the CDR3 reads TGTGCCAGCAGCCGGGAACAGGGTTATAATTCACCCCTCCACTTT.

The chain uses TRBV7-8 and TRBJ1-2, with D unresolved. CDR1 is SGHVS and CDR2 is FQNEAQ in the germline V gene. The CDR3 has 13 amino acids. V dropped 3 bases and J dropped 4 bases, with 9 bases sitting between them. CDR3 in amino acids: CASSLTEFYGYTF. CDR3 nucleotides: TGTGCCAGCAGCTTGACTGAATTCTATGGCTACACCTTC.

The rearrangement uses TRBV14 and TRBJ2-3; 7 nucleotides agree with TRBD1. V dropped 4 bases and J dropped 4; count of bases not matched to a gene: 11. This CDR3 has 16 residues. CDR1 and CDR2 (germline): SGHDN, FVKESK. This CDR3 is CASSPHWTGDADTQYF. For the CDR3, the DNA is TGTGCCAGCAGCCCCCATTGGACAGGAGATGCAGATACGCAGTATTTT.

The chain joins TRBV4-3 to TRBJ2-5; possibly TRBD2 for D (6 bases). V lost 2 bases and J 5 bases, leaving 9 bases between the germline ends. Germline V CDR1 and CDR2: LGHNA, YSLEER. The CDR3 is 13 residues long. CDR3 sequence: CASSQLLAETQYF. The CDR3 region has the DNA TGCGCCAGCAGCCAACTCCTAGCGGAGACCCAGTACTTC.

The V and J genes are TRBV25-1 and TRBJ1-1, with D perhaps TRBD1 (5 bases). V was pared by 5 bases and J by 1 base, with 8 bases between. The germline V gene has CDR1 MGHDK and CDR2 SYGVNS. The CDR3 has 13 residues. CDR3 nucleotides: TGTGCCAGCAGTTTTACAGGGAACACTGAAGCTTTCTTT. Its translation is CASSFTGNTEAFF.

The count of this clone is one. The chain combines TRBV18 with TRBJ2-5, with unresolved D. This CDR3 has 14 residues. Germline V gives CDR1 KGHSH, CDR2 LQKENI. V lost 3 bases to trimming and J lost 7 bases, with 15 bases between them. This chain's CDR3 is CASSPTGALGTQYF. CDR3 nucleotides: TGTGCCAGCTCACCGACTGGTGCCTTGGGGACCCAGTACTTC. Full variable domain (remainder filled in from reference TRBV18 and TRBJ2-5): NAGVMQNPRHLVRRRGQEARLRCSPMKGHSHVYWYRQLPEEGLKFMVYLQKENIIDESGMPKERFSAEFPKEGPSILRIQQVVRGDSAAYFCASSPTGALGTQYFGPGTRLLVL.

The chain couples TRBV7-2 to TRBJ2-3; 8 bases match TRBD2. The CDR3 runs 16 residues. Unmatched junction bases numbered 3, after V lost 0 bases and J lost 1 base. Germline CDR1 SGHTA, CDR2 FQGNSA. In nucleotides, the CDR3 is TGTGCCAGCAGCTTAGCGCGGGGGGTAGGCACAGATACGCAGTATTTT. Its protein is CASSLARGVGTDTQYF.

The J gene is TRBJ2-3, the V gene TRBV27; TRBD2 agrees at 10 bases. Germline loops: CDR1 MNHEY, CDR2 SMNVEV (reference sequence). The length of the CDR3 is 15 residues. V was pared by 3 bases and J by 4 bases, with 4 bases of the junction left unmatched. CDR3 in amino acids: CASSFLAGVADTQYF. As DNA, the CDR3 is TGTGCCAGCAGTTTTCTAGCGGGGGTGGCAGATACGCAGTATTTT.

The chain combines TRBV4-1 with TRBJ2-5; perhaps TRBD1 as D (6 bases). In germline, CDR1 is MGHRA, CDR2 YSYEKL. Between the trimmed V and J ends, which lost 4 bases and 5 bases, there was a span of 14 bases. This CDR3 contains 14 residues. CDR3 residues: CASSRTEVGETQYF. The CDR3 DNA reads as TGCGCCAGCAGCCGGACAGAGGTGGGGGAGACCCAGTACTTC.

This chain links TRBV6-1 with TRBJ1-3; 9 nucleotides agree with TRBD1. This CDR3 contains 16 residues. Germline V gene sequence: CDR1 MNHNS, CDR2 SASEGT. The trim removed 6 bases at V and 3 bases at J, leaving 9 bases unmatched. The CDR3 region has the DNA TGTGCCAGCAGCGAACAGGGGGCAGTGAGTGGAAACACCATATATTTT. Its translation is CASSEQGAVSGNTIYF.

The chain uses TRBV27 and TRBJ1-1, with D unclear. CDR1 and CDR2 from the germline V gene are MNHEY and SMNVEV (reference sequence). This CDR3 is built from 13 residues. Trimming stripped 3 bases from V and 2 bases from J, with 7 bases between. Here the CDR3 DNA reads TGTGCCAGCAGTTTCGCGGAAAACACTGAAGCTTTCTTT. This translates into CASSFAENTEAFF.

This clone has just one count. CDR3 nucleotide sequence: TGTGCCAGCAGCCAAGCCGCCTACGAGCAGTACTTC. Translated, it gives CASSQAAYEQYF. The chain recombines TRBV14 with TRBJ2-7; no definite D call. Deletions cut 1 base from V and 2 bases from J, with 3 bases between. Germline CDR1 reads SGHDN; CDR2 reads FVKESK. The length of the CDR3 is 12 residues.

The chain has TRBV7-2 and TRBJ2-7; D possibly corresponds to TRBD2 (5 bases). The germline V and J ends were trimmed by 4 bases and 4 bases, with 11 bases remaining between them. The CDR3 spans 13 residues. Germline lookup yields CDR1 SGHTA and CDR2 FQGNSA. The CDR3: CASSWGAEYEQYF. CDR3 bases: TGTGCCAGCAGCTGGGGAGCAGAGTACGAGCAGTACTTC.